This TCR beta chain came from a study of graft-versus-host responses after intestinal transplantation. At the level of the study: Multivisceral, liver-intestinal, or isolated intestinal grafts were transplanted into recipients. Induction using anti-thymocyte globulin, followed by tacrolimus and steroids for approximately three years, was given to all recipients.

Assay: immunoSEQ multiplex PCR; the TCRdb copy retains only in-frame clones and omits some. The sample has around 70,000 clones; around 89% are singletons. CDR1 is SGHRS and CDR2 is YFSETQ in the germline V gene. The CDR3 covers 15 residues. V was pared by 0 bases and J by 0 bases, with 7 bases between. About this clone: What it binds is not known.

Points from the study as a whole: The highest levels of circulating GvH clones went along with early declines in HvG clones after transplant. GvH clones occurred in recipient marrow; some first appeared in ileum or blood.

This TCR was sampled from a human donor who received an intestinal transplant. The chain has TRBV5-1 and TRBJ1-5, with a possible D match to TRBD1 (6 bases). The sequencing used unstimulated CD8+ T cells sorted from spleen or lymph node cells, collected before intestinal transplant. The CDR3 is CASSLGGGSNQPQHF. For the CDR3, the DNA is TGCGCCAGCAGCTTGGGAGGGGGTAGCAATCAGCCCCAGCATTTT.